This TCR beta chain was observed in a study of monozygotic twins with inflammatory bowel disease (dated by TCRdb to between 2017 and 2020). Turning to the overall study: A total of 28 monozygotic twin pairs were included in the full study, comprising nine German pairs (four IBD-concordant, five IBD-discordant) and 19 IBD-discordant Danish pairs. Within discordant pairs, disease-associated traits were sought mainly by comparing IBD patients with their genetically identical healthy co-twins. Each individual had, on average, about 151 000 unique TCRalpha sequences and 181 000 unique TCRbeta sequences available for analysis.

About this clonotype itself: No cognate antigen has been identified for it.

Its CDR3 holds 19 amino acids, cysteine through phenylalanine. Only the protein is on record. CDR1 DFQATT and CDR2 SNEGSKA were looked up in the germline V gene (reference sequence). The library was made by 5' RACE. The input for every TCR library was around 3,600 ng of total RNA. For each sample, cDNA synthesis with SMARTScribe reverse transcriptase was split into eight separate reactions. During cDNA synthesis, template switching introduced unique molecular identifiers that contained a 6-nucleotide sample barcode. TCRalpha and TCRbeta cDNA was amplified by two nested PCRs of around 15 and 9 cycles, with bead purification after each PCR. Before amplification, cDNA was treated with uracil DNA-glycosylase and purified using the QIAquick PCR purification kit. The second PCR added Illumina TruSeq-compatible adapters along with sample-specific barcodes. Library quality and concentration were checked on TapeStation and Qubit, and libraries were pooled at around 5.3 ng each. The pooled libraries were sequenced with 2 x 100 bp reads and custom sequencing primers on an Illumina HiSeq2500 single-index Rapid Run. In the paper's pipeline: MiGEC version 1.2.6 was used for UMI-based consensus assembly, which corrected PCR and sequencing errors. V(D)J alignment, clonotype assembly and CDR3 extraction were performed with MiXCR version 2.1.1. Gene usage, clonotype sharing and MAIT/NKT TCR abundance were normalised by analysing the top 1000, 10 000 and 20 000 clonotypes per sample. After downsampling to 27 000 UMIs, diversity was calculated as the inverse Simpson index using the vegan R package. Paired Mann-Whitney U tests were applied to discordant twin pairs, and Benjamini-Hochberg correction was used for multiple testing. Each entry corresponds to one CDR3 protein sequence from reads that TCRdb reprocessed, and DNA is not given. The V and J calls here are based on TCRdb, not the publication. The table for this sample lists fewer than 200,000 distinct CDR3 sequences. The biggest ten clones account for under 3.5% of the sample.

Results the study describes overall, beyond this receptor: Different T cell subtypes could not be distinguished in the analysis. No single strong signal or clonotype linked to IBD turned up in the results, so the idea that one exists was not supported. A decrease in TCRbeta repertoire diversity, as measured by inverse Simpson index, was observed in IBD patients compared with their healthy co-twins. Repertoire similarity did not differ between concordant and discordant twins, which could be due to limited statistical power. IBD patients shared fewer clonotypes with other individuals than healthy twins did, most markedly in patients showing signs of disease activity. Background noise and inter-individual variability may have been introduced into the repertoires by the differing immunosuppressive treatments among patients.

From each donor, a roughly 2.6 ml peripheral blood sample was collected into PAXgene tubes and stored at -80 degrees C. Without T cell sorting, total RNA was isolated from whole blood using the PAXgene blood miRNA kit on an automated QIAcube. Peripheral blood from monozygotic twin pairs concordant or discordant for inflammatory bowel disease was subjected to deep TCRalpha and TCRbeta repertoire profiling with unique molecular barcoding. Smoking habits were recorded for all twin pairs, and individuals were classified as current, former or never smokers. The sample was blood. The clonotype comes from a human donor with ulcerative colitis or Crohn's disease, or a healthy co-twin of an affected twin (not recorded which). The sequence links TRBV20-1 to TRBJ1-5. Here the CDR3 is given as CSARAVQARFIDSNQPQHF.